What follows describes a single TCR beta chain. Its antigen is currently unknown. This record belongs to a study of Ad26.COV2.S vaccination and SARS-CoV-2 variants. About the study: It was the COV1001 Ad26.COV2.S trial arm that included the donor.

Regarding treatment: 19 received Ad26.COV2.S at low or high dose, single or two shots; 5 received placebo; per-sample allocation not given. Vaccine and placebo recipients were sampled on day 63 after the first injection. Vaccine was an Ad26 vector expressing Wuhan-strain SARS-CoV-2 spike. General study results and limits: Non-spike TCR breadth was similar in vaccine and placebo recipients. Marked by substantial breadth, spike-specific CD8+ and CD4+ T cell responses were reportedly seen after vaccination.

This CDR3 comprises 15 residues. Germline CDR1 and CDR2: SGHRS and YFSETQ. V shed 4 bases and J shed 0 bases, with 10 bases lying between them. Data came from immunoSEQ multiplex PCR; TCRdb stores just in-frame clones and leaves some out. The table lists 500,000 or so clones, about 88% of them singletons. The V call is TRBV5-1, the J call TRBJ1-4; D is possibly TRBD1 (5 bases). This TCR came from a person aged 18-60 years who received the Ad26.COV2.S COVID-19 vaccine or a placebo. The specimen was peripheral blood, collected in a trial of Ad26.COV2.S vaccine versus placebo. CDR3 protein: CASSLQGSTNEKLFF. The CDR3 DNA reads as TGCGCCAGCAGCCTGCAGGGATCAACTAATGAAAAACTGTTTTTT.